This TCR beta chain was recovered during a study of cytomegalovirus exposure and HLA in healthy donors. Study in general: Membership in the Caucasian-associated ancestry cluster was found for about four fifths of approximately 380 genotyped donors.

In the case of this clone: The antigen remains unidentified.

60 Vbeta and 13 Jbeta primers were used in PCR. Libraries were prepared by immunoSEQ multiplex PCR; TCRdb keeps only in-frame clonotypes and omits some of them. The sample comprises 150,000 to 200,000 clones, 60% to 80% of which are singletons, and 4.7% rests with the top ten. The V gene lost 4 bases and the J gene lost 7 bases, with 14 bases spanning the gap. The germline V gene has CDR1 MNHNS and CDR2 SASEGT. CDR3 length equals 14 residues. Regarding the study as a whole: It emerged from a later analysis that several of the most significant clusters appeared to be linked to common viral pathogens. A later analysis showed that HLA-associated TCR beta chains had undergone more clonal expansion than equally common others.

Material for sequencing was PBMCs. V gene TRBV6-1 combines with J gene TRBJ1-5, with a tentative D call TRBD1 (6 bases). This clonotype was sampled from a man aged 18 to 30 in good health and CMV-seropositive. DNA of the CDR3: TGTGCCAGCAGTGCAGGGACAATGGGACAGCCCCAGCATTTT. It is translated as CASSAGTMGQPQHF.